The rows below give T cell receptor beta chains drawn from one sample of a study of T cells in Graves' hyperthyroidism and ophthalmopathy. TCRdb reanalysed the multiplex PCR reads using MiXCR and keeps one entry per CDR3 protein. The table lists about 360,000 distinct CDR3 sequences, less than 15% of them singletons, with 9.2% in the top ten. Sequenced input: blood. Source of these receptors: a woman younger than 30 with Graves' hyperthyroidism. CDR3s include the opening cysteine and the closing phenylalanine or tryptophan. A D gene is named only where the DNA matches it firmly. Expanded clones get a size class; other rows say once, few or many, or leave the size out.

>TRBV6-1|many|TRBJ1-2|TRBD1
CASIPGQGIIIIYGYTF
TGTGCCAGCATTCCCGGACAGGGGATTATTATTATCTATGGCTACACCTTC
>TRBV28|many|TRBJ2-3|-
CASSGPSDLTDTQYF
TGTGCCAGCAGTGGTCCCTCGGATCTCACAGATACGCAGTATTTT
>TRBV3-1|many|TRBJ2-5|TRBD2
CASSQDGGGQETQYF
TGTGCCAGCAGCCAAGACGGGGGGGGTCAAGAGACCCAGTACTTC
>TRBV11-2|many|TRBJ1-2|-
CASSLGREMGYGYTF
TGTGCCAGCAGCTTGGGCAGGGAGATGGGGTATGGCTACACCTTC
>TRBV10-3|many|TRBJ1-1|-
CATGNTEAFF
TGTGCCACCGGGAACACTGAAGCTTTCTTT
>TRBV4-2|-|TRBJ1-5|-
CASSGQPDQPQHF
TGTGCCAGCAGCGGACAGCCGGATCAGCCCCAGCATTTT
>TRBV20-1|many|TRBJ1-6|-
CSAGNRSSYNSPLHF
TGCAGTGCTGGAAACAGGAGCTCCTATAATTCACCCCTCCACTTT
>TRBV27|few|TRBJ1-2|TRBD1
CASSADPRQGARGYTF
TGTGCCAGCAGTGCCGACCCTCGACAGGGGGCGCGTGGCTACACCTTC
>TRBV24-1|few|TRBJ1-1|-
CATRTPGEEAFF
TGTGCCACCAGGACCCCGGGTGAGGAAGCTTTCTTT
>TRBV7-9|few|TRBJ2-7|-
CASSRSGADSYEQYF
TGTGCCAGCAGCCGATCCGGGGCGGACTCCTACGAGCAGTACTTC
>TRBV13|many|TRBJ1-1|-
CASSLRWGTEAFF
TGTGCCAGCAGCTTACGATGGGGCACTGAAGCTTTCTTT
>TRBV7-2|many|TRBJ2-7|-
CASSPTGPNEQYF
TGTGCCAGCAGCCCCACCGGGCCCAACGAGCAGTACTTC
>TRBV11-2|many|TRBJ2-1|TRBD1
CASSPRLLGQGTEQFF
TGTGCCAGCAGCCCCCGTTTATTGGGACAGGGGACTGAGCAGTTCTTC
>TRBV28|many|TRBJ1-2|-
CASSLGGINYGYTF
TGTGCCAGCAGTTTAGGGGGAATCAACTATGGCTACACCTTC
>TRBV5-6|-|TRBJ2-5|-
CASSSVGSPETQYF
TGTGCCAGCAGCTCAGTAGGCTCCCCCGAGACCCAGTACTTC
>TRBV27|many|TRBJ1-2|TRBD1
CASSPIGTGGLGYGYTF
TGTGCCAGCAGTCCCATCGGGACAGGGGGCCTGGGCTATGGCTACACCTTC
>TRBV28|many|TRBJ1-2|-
CASSLGGRKNGYTF
TGTGCCAGCAGTTTAGGGGGCCGTAAAAATGGCTACACCTTC
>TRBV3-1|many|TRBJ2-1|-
CASSYRDSYNEQFF
TGTGCCAGCAGTTACAGGGACTCCTACAATGAGCAGTTCTTC
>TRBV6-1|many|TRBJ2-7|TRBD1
CASSEWHRGRPEQYF
TGTGCCAGCAGTGAATGGCACAGGGGGCGTCCCGAGCAGTACTTC
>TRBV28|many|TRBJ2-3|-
CASSLHISTDTQYF
TGTGCCAGCAGTTTACATATATCCACAGATACGCAGTATTTT
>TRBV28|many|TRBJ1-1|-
CASSRHLQGNTEAFF
TGTGCCAGCAGTCGACACTTACAGGGGAACACTGAAGCTTTCTTT
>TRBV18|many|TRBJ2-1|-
CASSHRDPQRADEQFF
TGTGCCAGCTCACACCGGGACCCTCAACGAGCGGATGAGCAGTTCTTC
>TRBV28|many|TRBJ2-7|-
CASRIKGEQYF
TGTGCCAGCAGGATCAAGGGCGAGCAGTACTTC
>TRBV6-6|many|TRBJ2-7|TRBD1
CASSYGQGYYEQYF
TGTGCCAGCAGTTACGGACAGGGTTACTACGAGCAGTACTTC
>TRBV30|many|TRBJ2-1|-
CAHERRTYNEQFF
TGTGCCCACGAGCGGAGAACGTACAATGAGCAGTTCTTC
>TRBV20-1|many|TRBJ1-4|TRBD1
CSARRGQATNEKLFF
TGCAGTGCTAGAAGGGGGCAAGCAACTAATGAAAAACTGTTTTTT
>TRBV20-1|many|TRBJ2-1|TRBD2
CSASREAGGSDEQFF
TGCAGTGCTAGCCGTGAAGCGGGGGGCAGTGATGAGCAGTTCTTC
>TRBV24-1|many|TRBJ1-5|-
CATSDDNQPQHF
TGTGCCACCAGTGACGATAATCAGCCCCAGCATTTT
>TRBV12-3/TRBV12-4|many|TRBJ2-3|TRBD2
CASSTTSGLTDTQYF
TGTGCCAGCAGCACGACTAGCGGCCTCACAGATACGCAGTATTTT
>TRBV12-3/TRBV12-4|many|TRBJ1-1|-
CASSLELNTEAFF
TGTGCCAGCAGTTTAGAACTGAACACTGAAGCTTTCTTT
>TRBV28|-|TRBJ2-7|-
CASSFRVRLYEQYF
TGTGCCAGCAGTTTTAGAGTCAGGTTATACGAGCAGTACTTC
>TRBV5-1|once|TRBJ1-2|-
CASRPNRGLANYGYTF
TGCGCCAGTCGCCCCAACCGCGGCTTAGCTAACTATGGCTACACCTTC
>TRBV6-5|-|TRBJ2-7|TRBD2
CASSYAPGLASPYEQYF
TGTGCCAGCAGTTACGCCCCGGGACTAGCTTCACCCTACGAGCAGTACTTC
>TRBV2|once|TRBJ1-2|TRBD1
CASSSGQGFGGYTF
TGTGCCAGCAGCTCGGGACAGGGGTTTGGGGGCTACACCTTC
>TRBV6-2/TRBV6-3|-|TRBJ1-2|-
CASRYLGRDYGYTF
TGTGCCAGCAGATACCTTGGGAGAGACTATGGCTACACCTTC
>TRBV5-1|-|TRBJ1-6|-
CASSLISGAGDSPLHF
TGCGCCAGCAGCTTAATATCCGGGGCCGGGGATTCACCCCTCCACTTT
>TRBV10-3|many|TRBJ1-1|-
CAISEFNTEAFF
TGTGCCATCAGTGAGTTTAACACTGAAGCTTTCTTT
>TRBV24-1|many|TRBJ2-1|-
CATSDPTSPRGNEQFF
TGTGCCACCAGTGATCCAACTAGCCCCCGGGGCAATGAGCAGTTCTTC
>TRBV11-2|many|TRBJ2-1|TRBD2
CASSRLATGEQFF
TGTGCCAGCAGTCGACTAGCTACAGGCGAGCAGTTCTTC
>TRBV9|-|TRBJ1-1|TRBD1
CASSQDRGTGAFF
TGTGCCAGCAGCCAAGACAGGGGAACTGGAGCTTTCTTT
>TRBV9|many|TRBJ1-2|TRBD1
CASSVDLGQGGYGYTF
TGTGCCAGCAGCGTAGATTTGGGACAGGGAGGCTATGGCTACACCTTC
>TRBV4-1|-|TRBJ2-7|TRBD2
CASSQDLSGSSYEQYF
TGCGCCAGCAGCCAAGATTTGAGCGGGAGCTCCTACGAGCAGTACTTC
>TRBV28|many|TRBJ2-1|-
CASSWENPSSYNEQFF
TGTGCCAGCAGCTGGGAGAACCCAAGCTCCTACAATGAGCAGTTCTTC
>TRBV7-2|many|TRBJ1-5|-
CASSPVGAANQPQHF
TGTGCCAGCAGTCCAGTCGGGGCCGCAAATCAGCCCCAGCATTTT
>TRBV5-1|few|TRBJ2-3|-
CASSSRPDTQYF
TGCGCCAGCAGCTCCCGTCCAGATACGCAGTATTTT
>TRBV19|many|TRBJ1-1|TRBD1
CASSVQGGDTEAFF
TGTGCCAGTAGTGTACAGGGGGGAGACACTGAAGCTTTCTTT
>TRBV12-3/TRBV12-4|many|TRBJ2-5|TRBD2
CASGSGGAKTQYF
TGTGCCAGCGGGAGCGGGGGGGCAAAGACCCAGTACTTC
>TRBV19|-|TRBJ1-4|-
CASSVSDSNEKLFF
TGTGCCAGTAGTGTTTCGGACTCAAATGAAAAACTGTTTTTT
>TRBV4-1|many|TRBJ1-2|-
CASSPQGGINYGYTF
TGCGCCAGCAGCCCCCAAGGAGGAATTAACTATGGCTACACCTTC
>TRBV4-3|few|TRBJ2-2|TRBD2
CASSPTSAHTGELFF
TGCGCCAGCAGTCCGACTAGCGCTCACACCGGGGAGCTGTTTTTT
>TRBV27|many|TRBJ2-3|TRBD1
CASSATGQTSTDTQYF
TGTGCCAGCAGTGCTACGGGACAGACAAGCACAGATACGCAGTATTTT
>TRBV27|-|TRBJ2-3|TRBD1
CASSSGTGLDTQYF
TGTGCCAGCAGTTCCGGGACAGGGTTAGATACGCAGTATTTT
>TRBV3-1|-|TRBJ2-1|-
CASSHPASAGGNEQFF
TGTGCCAGCAGCCACCCGGCTTCGGCAGGGGGGAATGAGCAGTTCTTC
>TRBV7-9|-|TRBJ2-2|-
CASSWASTVNAGELFF
TGTGCCAGCAGCTGGGCCAGTACCGTTAACGCCGGGGAGCTGTTTTTT
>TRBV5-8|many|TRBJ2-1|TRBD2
CASPALAAYNEQFF
TGTGCCAGCCCCGCACTAGCGGCCTACAATGAGCAGTTCTTC
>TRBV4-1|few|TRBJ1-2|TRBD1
CASSQSGLGQGNYGYTF
TGCGCCAGCAGTCAATCTGGCCTTGGACAGGGAAACTATGGCTACACCTTC
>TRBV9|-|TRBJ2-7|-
CASSVETGLQQYF
TGTGCCAGCAGCGTAGAGACAGGACTCCAGCAGTACTTC
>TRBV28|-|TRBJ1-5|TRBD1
CASSLGQGFQPQHF
TGTGCCAGCAGTTTGGGACAGGGCTTTCAGCCCCAGCATTTT
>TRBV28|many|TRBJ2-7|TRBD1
CASSPPGQGAHEQYF
TGTGCCAGCAGTCCCCCGGGACAGGGGGCCCACGAGCAGTACTTC